The clone carrying this T cell receptor (beta chain) was seen a handful of times. Libraries were prepared by immunoSEQ multiplex PCR; TCRdb keeps only in-frame clonotypes and omits some of them. The data contain 200,000 to 250,000 clones, roughly 87% of them seen just once; the ten biggest clones take up roughly 10%. This sample is drawn from a study of blood T cell repertoires in COVID-19. Study summary: Nucleic acid was either cDNA or gDNA, and it came from T cells, B-cell-depleted T cells, or PBMCs.

The CDR3 extends over 15 amino acids. The trim removed 4 bases at V and 3 bases at J, leaving 5 bases unmatched. The germline V gene encodes CDR1 MDHEN and CDR2 SYDVKM. Participant ages covered about 18 to 90 years across 24 US areas. Recovered status in Cohort 3 required two negative PCRs, clearance, or symptom resolution. The TCR was taken from a man younger than 45 who had recovered from COVID-19. The chain links TRBV28 to TRBJ2-7, with TRBD2 matching 11 bases. Material for sequencing was PBMCs or T cells enriched from blood (not recorded which). The CDR3 region is CASSSGTSGYYEQYF. Here the CDR3 DNA reads TGTGCCAGCAGTTCCGGGACTAGCGGATACTACGAGCAGTACTTC.